This T cell receptor (beta chain) was documented in a study of T-cell reconstitution after alpha-beta-depleted transplantation in children. General study points: The study traced high day-60 TCRbeta diversity in some patients to surviving recipient T cells and thymic progenitors. The authors attributed T-cell counts and diversity one year after transplant mostly to newly produced T cells.

Germline values: CDR1 LGHNA, CDR2 YSLEER. Trimming shortened V by 3 bases and J by 4 bases, and 10 bases separated the two germline ends. This CDR3 contains 14 residues. Preparing the TCRbeta library involved the use of unique molecular identifiers. TCRdb reprocessed the PCR reads with MiXCR, giving one entry per CDR3 protein. This repertoire shows approximately 490,000 distinct CDR3 sequences, 8% to 11% found once; its top ten account for about 2.1%. This clonotype appeared many times. Its antigen is unidentified. The V and J genes are TRBV4-3 and TRBJ2-1; D is undetermined. The receptor comes from a child aged 2 to 15 with inherited bone marrow failure, due to receive a stem cell transplant. The specimen comprised PBMCs, sampled before TCRalphabeta/CD19-depleted stem cell transplant. Here the CDR3 reads CASSHVLEYNEQFF. Written as DNA, the CDR3 is TGCGCCAGCAGCCATGTTCTAGAGTACAATGAGCAGTTCTTC.